The 8 T cell receptor beta chains below all came from one sample that was sequenced in a study of CXCR3-negative and CXCR3-positive naive CD8 T cells. TRB cDNA libraries were made by UMI-labeled 5' RACE. TCRdb reprocessed the 5' RACE reads and stores each CDR3 protein as one record, lacking DNA. The sample holds some 8,000 distinct CDR3 sequences. Sequencing was carried out using naive CXCR3- CD8+ T cells from blood. This sample's subset: CD45RO-CCR7+CD27+CD95- naive CD8+ T cells lacking CXCR3 (TNR3-). These receptors were obtained from a human donor in good health. Some clones in this sample may be carry-over from other donors' samples.

Considering frequency, this clonotype is medium-sized (0.01 to 0.1%). This chain uses TRBV4-1 with TRBJ2-1; the D gene TCRdb calls, TRBD1, cannot be checked with no DNA. The CDR3 has 15 amino acids. Germline lookup yields CDR1 MGHRA and CDR2 YSYEKL. CDR3 region: CASKYRQGASNEQFF.

V and J are TRBV2 and TRBJ2-1; TCRdb's D call, TRBD2, is unchecked because there is no DNA. Germline CDR1 SNHLY, CDR2 FYNNEI. The CDR3 totals 17 residues. The CDR3 spells CASSERMGAGLYNEQFF.

The genes are TRBV7-9 and TRBJ1-3; TCRdb gives TRBD1 as the D gene, but with no DNA this cannot be confirmed. Germline CDR1 and CDR2: SEHNR and FQNEAQ (reference sequence). This CDR3 region has 18 residues. The CDR3: CASSPGTGQGISGNTIYF.

By frequency, this clonotype registers medium-sized (0.01 to 0.1%). The chain uses TRBV7-2 and TRBJ1-5; TCRdb outputs TRBD1, but without DNA this stays unchecked. CDR1 is SGHTA and CDR2 is FQGNSA in the germline V gene. The CDR3 has 17 residues. CDR3 amino acids: CASSLMDGDRGGQPQHF.

The chain couples TRBV13 to TRBJ2-1. In germline, CDR1 is PRHDT, CDR2 FYEKMQ (reference sequence). The CDR3 length is 14 residues. The CDR3 here is CASSRGESYNEQFF.

This clonotype is deemed medium-sized by its frequency. The chain uses TRBV28 and TRBJ2-1; the TCRdb D gene call, TRBD2, has no DNA to confirm it. The CDR3 contains 16 residues. Germline-derived CDR1 and CDR2 are MDHEN and SYDVKM. CDR3 region: CASSLWWREGYNEQFF.

In terms of frequency, this clonotype is medium-sized. The CDR3 region is CATSTGTGEETQYF. The V gene is TRBV15, the J gene TRBJ2-5; there is no DNA to check the TCRdb D call of TRBD1. The CDR3 sequence is 14 residues long. Germline V CDR1 and CDR2: LNHNV, YYDKDF (reference sequence). Looking up the rest from reference TRBV15 and TRBJ2-5 gives the full variable domain: DAMVIQNPRYQVTQFGKPVTLSCSQTLNHNVMYWYQQKSSQAPKLLFHYYDKDFNNEADTPDNFQSRRPNTSFCFLDIRSPGLGDTAMYLCATSTGTGEETQYFGPGTRLLVL.

J is TRBJ2-3 and V is TRBV29-1; absent DNA, TCRdb's TRBD1 call cannot be checked. CDR3 length: 13 residues. Germline V gives CDR1 SQVTM, CDR2 ANQGSEA. The CDR3 is CSVERGETDTQYF.